The 18 T cell receptor beta chains listed next were all sequenced from one sample in a study of long-term antiretroviral therapy in people with HIV. Runs used v3.0 of the immunoSEQ assay and were done at survey level. The repertoire was sequenced with immunoSEQ multiplex PCR; TCRdb's copy has only in-frame clones and lacks some. The sample has tens of thousands of clones, about nine tenths seen once. Sequencing used unsorted PBMCs, obtained 0.1 years before starting antiretroviral therapy. The source is a woman aged 45-65 years with HIV.

The V call is TRBV7-2, the J call TRBJ2-7, with D possibly TRBD2 on 6 matching bases. The CDR3 is made up of 14 amino acids. Trimming removed 0 bases from V and 7 bases from J, with 13 bases in between. The germline gives CDR1 SGHTA, CDR2 FQGNSA. Written as DNA, the CDR3 is TGTGCCAGCAGCTTAGCTGGGAGGACGGGGGAGCAGTACTTC. Residues: CASSLAGRTGEQYF.

The chain carries TRBV10-3 and TRBJ2-7; possibly TRBD1 for D (5 bases). V was cut by 6 bases and J by 6 bases, with 15 bases left in between. The CDR3 extends over 13 amino acids. Germline CDR1 reads ENHRY; CDR2 reads SYGVKD. The CDR3 DNA sequence: TGTGCCATCAGGGGCTACCAGGGCTTCGAGCAGTACTTC. It specifies CAIRGYQGFEQYF.

This chain connects TRBV6-7 to TRBJ2-7; possibly TRBD1 for D (5 bases). TRBV6-7 is noted as an ORF with a role that remains uncertain. The V gene lost 7 bases and the J gene lost 0 bases, with 16 bases spanning the gap. The CDR3 extends over 15 amino acids. CDR3 sequence (DNA): TGTGCCAGCAACCTCCCCTTAGGGGTCTCCTACGAGCAGTACTTC. It encodes CASNLPLGVSYEQYF.

This chain uses TRBV5-1 with TRBJ2-7, with D unclear. CDR1 and CDR2 (germline): SGHRS, YFSETQ. Trimming cost V 0 bases and J 0 bases, with 7 bases left between them. CDR3 length: 14 residues. The CDR3 coding sequence is TGCGCCAGCAGCTTGGCCCTGAGCTCCTACGAGCAGTACTTC. Translation gives CASSLALSSYEQYF.

The count of this clone is one. V and J are TRBV11-2 and TRBJ1-2; 7 positions agree with TRBD1. J gave up 6 bases and V 6 bases, and 7 bases lay outside the gene matches. This CDR3 is 13 amino acids long. The germline V gene has CDR1 SGHAT and CDR2 FQNNGV. The CDR3 region has the DNA TGTGCCAGCAGGGCAACAGGGGCAGATGGCTACACCTTC. Its protein is CASRATGADGYTF.

V and J are TRBV10-1 and TRBJ1-4; no clear D. Germline CDR1 and CDR2: WNHNN and SYGVQD (reference sequence). V lost 2 bases, J lost 6 bases, and 7 bases lay in between. CDR3 length: 13 residues. The CDR3 spells CASSEGRHEKLFF. Written as DNA, the CDR3 is TGCGCCAGCAGTGAGGGCAGACATGAAAAACTGTTTTTT.

The chain joins TRBV7-9 to TRBJ1-2; TRBD1 matches at 7 bases. Germline V CDR1 and CDR2: SEHNR, FQNEAQ (reference sequence). The CDR3 contains 14 residues. The V gene end was trimmed by 1 base and the J gene end by 5 bases; junction bases not matched to a gene: 4. The CDR3 nucleotides read TGTGCCAGCAGCTTAGATGCAGGGGGTTATGGCTACACCTTC. Its protein product is CASSLDAGGYGYTF.

The V gene is TRBV15, the J gene TRBJ1-1; D perhaps matches TRBD1 (6 bases). This CDR3 is 14 amino acids long. Germline loops: CDR1 LNHNV, CDR2 YYDKDF (reference sequence). V shed 3 bases and J shed 1 base, with 9 bases lying between them. CDR3 amino acids: CATSSGTWNTEAFF. DNA for the CDR3: TGTGCCACCAGCAGCGGGACATGGAACACTGAAGCTTTCTTT.

This clone was detected a few times. V is TRBV25-1 and J is TRBJ1-6, with D perhaps matching TRBD1 (5 bases). V was pared by 5 bases and J by 5 bases, with 16 bases between. Looked up from germline, CDR1 is MGHDK and CDR2 is SYGVNS. The CDR3 runs 16 residues. In nucleotides, the CDR3 is TGTGCCAGCAGTACTGGGTGGCAGGGAAATAATTCACCCCTCCACTTT. Translated: CASSTGWQGNNSPLHF.

The chain carries TRBV4-1 and TRBJ1-2; 8 positions agree with TRBD1. CDR3 length equals 14 residues. Germline V gives CDR1 MGHRA, CDR2 YSYEKL. The trim removed 4 bases at V and 9 bases at J, leaving 10 bases unmatched. CDR3 region: CASSRGTGGESYTF. The CDR3 DNA reads as TGCGCCAGCAGCCGTGGGACAGGAGGGGAAAGCTACACCTTC.

V and J are TRBV19 and TRBJ1-6; 7 bases agree with TRBD1. The CDR3 runs to 14 residues. The germline CDR1 and CDR2 sequences are LNHDA and SQIVND (reference sequence). Trimming cost V 7 bases and J 7 bases; bases outside gene matches: 7. The CDR3 is CASTRDSENSPLHF. In nucleotides, the CDR3 is TGTGCCAGTACCCGGGACAGCGAGAATTCACCCCTCCACTTT. The entire variable domain, with the rest obtained from reference TRBV19 and TRBJ1-6, is as follows: DGGITQSPKYLFRKEGQNVTLSCEQNLNHDAMYWYRQDPGQGLRLIYYSQIVNDFQKGDIAEGYSVSREKKESFPLTVTSAQKNPTAFYLCASTRDSENSPLHFGNGTRLTVT.

V usage is TRBV5-4 and J usage is TRBJ1-5; D is possibly TRBD1 (6 bases). Germline values: CDR1 SGHNT, CDR2 YYREEE (reference sequence). CDR3 length equals 13 residues. The V gene lost 2 bases and the J gene lost 4 bases, with 7 bases spanning the gap. The CDR3 bases are TGTGCCAGCAGCTTACAGGGAAATCAGCCCCAGCATTTT. Protein: CASSLQGNQPQHF.

The V and J genes are TRBV19 and TRBJ2-7; 8 bases agree with TRBD2. J gave up 3 bases and V 9 bases, and 22 bases lay outside the gene matches. The CDR3 runs to 18 residues. The germline gives CDR1 LNHDA, CDR2 SQIVND (reference sequence). CDR3 coding DNA: TGTGCCAGATTGGGACACCACTTATGGGCGGGGGGCCTCTACGAGCAGTACTTC. It codes for CARLGHHLWAGGLYEQYF.

The chain uses TRBV19 and TRBJ2-3, with TRBD1 matching over 9 bases. V trimming: 5 bases; J trimming: 5 bases; junction bases outside the gene matches: 5. The CDR3 extends over 14 amino acids. From germline, CDR1 is LNHDA and CDR2 SQIVND (reference sequence). In DNA form, the CDR3 reads TGTGCCAGTAGTCAGGACAGGGGACGAGATACGCAGTATTTT. This sequence encodes CASSQDRGRDTQYF.

J is TRBJ2-5 and V is TRBV7-6, with a weak D call TRBD2 (7 bases). This CDR3 comprises 15 residues. Trimming cost V 3 bases and J 4 bases, with 15 bases left between them. Germline V lookup: CDR1 SGHVS, CDR2 FNYEAQ. The CDR3 spells CASSLRFGGRETQYF. CDR3 DNA sequence: TGTGCCAGCAGCTTGCGTTTCGGGGGGCGAGAGACCCAGTACTTC.

The chain couples TRBV9 to TRBJ1-4; TRBD1 might be the D (5 bases). The CDR3 is made up of 15 amino acids. Per germline, CDR1 SGDLS and CDR2 YYNGEE. Trimming stripped 0 bases from V and 6 bases from J, with 12 bases between. The CDR3 sequence is CASSVGPRVDEKLFF. CDR3 DNA: TGTGCCAGCAGCGTAGGGCCCAGGGTGGATGAAAAACTGTTTTTT.

The chain recombines TRBV19 with TRBJ1-1; TRBD1 is a possible D gene (5 bases). The germline CDR1 and CDR2 sequences are LNHDA and SQIVND (reference sequence). Deletions cut 1 base from V and 8 bases from J, with 14 bases between. CDR3 length: 14 residues. CDR3 amino acids: CASSIVAGEGEAFF. The CDR3 region has the DNA TGTGCCAGTAGTATAGTGGCAGGCGAGGGGGAAGCTTTCTTT.

The chain has TRBV10-3 and TRBJ2-7, with TRBD1 identical over 7 bases. There are 15 residues in the CDR3. Germline loops: CDR1 ENHRY, CDR2 SYGVKD. Unmatched junction bases numbered 11, after V lost 6 bases and J lost 3 bases. CDR3 DNA: TGTGCCATCAGCGATCACGACAGGGCGGACTACGAGCAGTACTTC. Its translation: CAISDHDRADYEQYF.